A selection of T cell receptor beta chains follows, all from one sample in a study of cytomegalovirus exposure and HLA in healthy donors. This table comes from immunoSEQ multiplex PCR, and its TCRdb copy is limited to in-frame clones, with some not included. The table lists 110,000 to 150,000 clones, about 82% of them singletons. The sample taken for sequencing was PBMCs. These TCRs come from a male donor in good health and CMV-seronegative. CDR3s include the opening cysteine and the closing phenylalanine or tryptophan. The D gene is left open where the match is weak. The size of a clone is reported for some rows only, either as once, few or many, or as a class for expanded clones.

j_call v_call clone_size d_call cdr3_nt cdr3_aa
TRBJ2-3 TRBV29-1 . . TGCAGCGTTTTAACTCCCACTCATAGCACAGATACGCAGTATTTT CSVLTPTHSTDTQYF
TRBJ2-3 TRBV7-9 . TRBD1 TGTGCCAGCAGCTTGGGACAGACTGATTTCTTTGATACGCAGTATTTT CASSLGQTDFFDTQYF
TRBJ2-3 TRBV11-1 . . TGTGCCAGCAGCTTCTCGGGTGCAGATACGCAGTATTTT CASSFSGADTQYF
TRBJ2-3 TRBV5-1 . TRBD2 TGCGCCAGCAGCCCCCGGACTAGCGGGGGCACAGATACGCAGTATTTT CASSPRTSGGTDTQYF
TRBJ2-7 TRBV18 . TRBD1 TGTGCCAGCTCCCTAGGGACAGGGGGAAGGTCCTACGAGCAGTACTTC CASSLGTGGRSYEQYF
TRBJ2-3 TRBV19 . . TGTGCCAGTAGTATCCGAGCGGGCGGGGCAGATACGCAGTATTTT CASSIRAGGADTQYF
TRBJ2-3 TRBV4-1 few TRBD2 TGCGCCAGCAGCCGGACTAGCGGGGGAACAGATACGCAGTATTTT CASSRTSGGTDTQYF
TRBJ1-2 TRBV6-1 . TRBD1 TGTGCCAGCTCAGGGACAGGGGTCGGCTACACCTTC CASSGTGVGYTF
TRBJ2-1 TRBV29-1 few TRBD1 TGCAGCGTTGCACAGGGGGCCTACAATGAGCAGTTCTTC CSVAQGAYNEQFF
TRBJ2-1 TRBV5-1 . TRBD2 TGCGCCAGCAGCTTGGTGGGGGAGGGCTCCTACAATGAGCAGTTCTTC CASSLVGEGSYNEQFF
TRBJ1-2 TRBV28 . . TGTGCCAGCAGTCCGAGGTGGGGGGGCGCGGGGGGCTACACCTTC CASSPRWGGAGGYTF
TRBJ2-5 TRBV18 . TRBD1 TGTGCCAGCTCACCCCTAGAAGGGGGCTTAGAGACCCAGTACTTC CASSPLEGGLETQYF
TRBJ2-7 TRBV7-9 . . TGTGCCAGCAGCAACACTTTTGGGCTAAAAGCCTACGAGCAGTACTTC CASSNTFGLKAYEQYF
TRBJ2-1 TRBV5-1 . . TGCGCCAGCAGCTCCGGGACTGCCTCCTACAATGAGCAGTTCTTC CASSSGTASYNEQFF
TRBJ2-7 TRBV7-8 . . TGTGCCAGCAGCTTACAGGGGCTGTACGAGCAGTACTTC CASSLQGLYEQYF
TRBJ1-1 TRBV7-9 . . TGTTCCAGCAGCCCCGACGGTTTGGAGGCTTTCTTT CSSSPDGLEAFF
TRBJ2-7 TRBV18 . TRBD1 TGTGCCAGCTCACCGACAGGGGGCCGGTACGAGCAGTACTTC CASSPTGGRYEQYF
TRBJ2-7 TRBV7-6 . TRBD1 TGTGCCAGCAGCTTAGAGACAGGGGGCGCATACGAGCAGTACTTC CASSLETGGAYEQYF
TRBJ2-1 TRBV11-2 once TRBD2 TGTGCCAGCAGCTTAGCGGGAGGGTTCAATGAGCAGTTCTTC CASSLAGGFNEQFF
TRBJ1-5 TRBV12-5 . TRBD1 TGTGCTAGTGGTCCTCACCCCGCCCGGACAGGGGAGCTCGATCAGCCCCAGCATTTT CASGPHPARTGELDQPQHF
TRBJ2-7 TRBV6-6 once TRBD1 TGTGCCAGGAGATCGTTTCAGACAGGGAAAGTTTACGAGCAGTACTTC CARRSFQTGKVYEQYF
TRBJ2-1 TRBV14 once . TGTGCCAGCAGCCGATACAGGGATTTGATCAATGAGCAGTTCTTC CASSRYRDLINEQFF
TRBJ1-6 TRBV9 . . TGTGCCAGCAGCGGGGGACTGAAAAATTCACCCCTCCACTTT CASSGGLKNSPLHF
TRBJ2-1 TRBV5-4 . TRBD2 TGTGCCAGCAGCTTACCGGGACTAGAAATTGTCAATGAGCAGTTCTTC CASSLPGLEIVNEQFF
TRBJ2-5 TRBV7-9 . . TGTGCCAGCAGCCCCCTAAGTCAAGAGACCCAGTACTTC CASSPLSQETQYF
TRBJ2-7 TRBV30 . TRBD2 TGTGCCTGGAGAATGACTAGCGGGCTCTCCTACGAGCAGTACTTC CAWRMTSGLSYEQYF
TRBJ1-1 TRBV9 . . TGTGCCAGCAGCTCCCAGCCCGGGGGCACTGAAGCTTTCTTT CASSSQPGGTEAFF
TRBJ1-2 TRBV10-3 . . TGTGCCATCAGTGACAGGGGTCGAGGGGGCTACACCTTC CAISDRGRGGYTF
TRBJ2-5 TRBV13 . . TGTGCCAGCAGCACCTCGGGAGAGACCCAGTACTTC CASSTSGETQYF
TRBJ1-2 TRBV4-3 . . TGCGCCAGCAGCCAAAGTCGAACCGGGTGGGACTATGGCTACACCTTC CASSQSRTGWDYGYTF
TRBJ2-2 TRBV5-1 once TRBD2 TGCGCCAGCAGTTCTCCCTTAGCGGGAGGGTTACCCGGGGAGCTGTTTTTT CASSSPLAGGLPGELFF
TRBJ2-2 TRBV29-1 . TRBD1 TGCAGCGTTGAAGGACCGGGACAGGGAATAACTGAGAGCACCGGGGAGCTGTTTTTT CSVEGPGQGITESTGELFF
TRBJ1-2 TRBV9 few . TGTGCCAGCAGCGTAAATAGAGGGGGTAGCAATACTAACTATGGCTACACCTTC CASSVNRGGSNTNYGYTF
TRBJ2-3 TRBV5-1 . . TGCGCCAGCAGACGGGACTCCACTACTTCAGATACGCAGTATTTT CASRRDSTTSDTQYF
TRBJ2-7 TRBV13 once TRBD2 TGTGCCAGCAGGTTCCAGACTAGCACCCTTTCTTACGAGCAGTACTTC CASRFQTSTLSYEQYF
TRBJ2-3 TRBV5-1 . . TGCGCCAGCAGCTTGGAGGTCAGACTTAGCACAGATACGCAGTATTTT CASSLEVRLSTDTQYF
TRBJ2-2 TRBV6-5 once TRBD2 TGTGCCAGCAGCCAGGGAGGGGCCGGGGCCGGGGAGCTGTTTTTT CASSQGGAGAGELFF
TRBJ2-3 TRBV9 . TRBD2 TGTGCCAGCAGCGCTAGCGGGGGGGCCCCAGATACGCAGTATTTT CASSASGGAPDTQYF
TRBJ2-1 TRBV19 . . TGTGCCAGTAGTATAGGTCTCGATAGCTCCTACAATGAGCAGTTCTTC CASSIGLDSSYNEQFF
TRBJ2-3 TRBV7-6 few TRBD2 TGTGCCAGCAGCCTGGGACTAGCGGGGGCAGGAGATACGCAGTATTTT CASSLGLAGAGDTQYF
TRBJ1-2 TRBV13 . . TGTGCCAGCAGCTTAGTGGAGGCTTTTGGACGGTTCCTTGCTAACTATGGCTACACCTTC CASSLVEAFGRFLANYGYTF
TRBJ2-7 TRBV14 . TRBD2 TGTGCCAGCAGCCCCTTATCCGGGACTAGCTCCTACGAGCAGTACTTC CASSPLSGTSSYEQYF
TRBJ2-7 TRBV19 . TRBD1 TGTGCCAGTAGTGCCCAACCGGGACAGTCCTACGAGCAGTACTTC CASSAQPGQSYEQYF
TRBJ2-1 TRBV11-3 . . TGTGCCAGCAGCTTACTCAAGGGAGGTGAGCAGTTCTTC CASSLLKGGEQFF
TRBJ2-7 TRBV4-2 . TRBD2 TGTGCCAGCAGCCAAGAGCGAGTGGGACTAGCGGCCTCCTACGAGCAGTACTTC CASSQERVGLAASYEQYF
TRBJ1-1 TRBV4-1 . TRBD1 TGCGCCAGCAGCACCGGGACAGCGAACACTGAAGCTTTCTTT CASSTGTANTEAFF
TRBJ2-1 TRBV13 few . TGTGCCAGCAGCTTAGGAGGGGGAAATGAGCAGTTCTTC CASSLGGGNEQFF
TRBJ2-2 TRBV7-7 once . TGTGCCAGCGGCCATCGAAACACCGGGGAGCTGTTTTTT CASGHRNTGELFF
TRBJ2-4 TRBV9 . TRBD1 TGTGCCAGCAGCCCCTCGGGACAGGGGTGGGACATTCAGTACTTC CASSPSGQGWDIQYF
TRBJ2-5 TRBV5-4 . . TGTGCCAGCAGCCCCCGGGACTCCCAAGAGACCCAGTACTTC CASSPRDSQETQYF